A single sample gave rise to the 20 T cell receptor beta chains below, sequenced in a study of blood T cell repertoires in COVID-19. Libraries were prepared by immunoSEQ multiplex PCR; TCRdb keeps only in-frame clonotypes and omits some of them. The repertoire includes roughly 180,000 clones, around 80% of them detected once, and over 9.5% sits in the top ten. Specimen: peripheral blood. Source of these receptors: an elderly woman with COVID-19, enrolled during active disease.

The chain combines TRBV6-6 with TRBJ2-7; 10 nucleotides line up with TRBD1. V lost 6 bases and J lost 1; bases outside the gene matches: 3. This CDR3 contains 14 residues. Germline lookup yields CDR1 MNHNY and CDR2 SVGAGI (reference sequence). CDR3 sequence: CASRWTGGSYEQYF. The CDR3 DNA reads TGTGCCAGCAGATGGACAGGGGGGTCCTACGAGCAGTACTTC.

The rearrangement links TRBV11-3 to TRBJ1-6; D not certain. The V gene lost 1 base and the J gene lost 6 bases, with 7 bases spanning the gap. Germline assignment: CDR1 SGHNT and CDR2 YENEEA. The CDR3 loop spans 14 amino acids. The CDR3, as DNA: TGTGCCAGCAGCTTAGGAGGGTTTAATTCACCCCTCCACTTT. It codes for CASSLGGFNSPLHF.

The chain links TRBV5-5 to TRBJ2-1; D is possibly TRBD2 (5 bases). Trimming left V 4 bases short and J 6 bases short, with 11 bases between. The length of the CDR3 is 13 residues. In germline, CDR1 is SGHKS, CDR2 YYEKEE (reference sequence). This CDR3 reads CASSATSVNEQFF. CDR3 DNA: TGTGCCAGCAGCGCCACTAGTGTCAATGAGCAGTTCTTC.

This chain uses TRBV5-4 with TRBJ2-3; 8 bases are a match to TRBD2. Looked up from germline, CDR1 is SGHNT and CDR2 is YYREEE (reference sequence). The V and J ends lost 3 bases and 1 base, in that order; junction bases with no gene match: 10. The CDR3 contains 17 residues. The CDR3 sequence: CASSSDRGGVGTDTQYF. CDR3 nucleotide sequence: TGTGCCAGCAGCTCGGATCGGGGGGGCGTTGGCACAGATACGCAGTATTTT.

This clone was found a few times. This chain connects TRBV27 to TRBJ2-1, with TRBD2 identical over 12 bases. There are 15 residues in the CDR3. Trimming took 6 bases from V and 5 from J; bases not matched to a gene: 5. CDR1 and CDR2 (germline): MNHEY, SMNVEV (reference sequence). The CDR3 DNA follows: TGTGCCAGCAGGGGCGGGACTAGCGGGCACAATGAGCAGTTCTTC. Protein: CASRGGTSGHNEQFF.

The CDR3 DNA reads as TGTGCCAGCAGCTCTCCAGGGGCTTCAACTAATGAAAAACTGTTTTTT. Translation gives CASSSPGASTNEKLFF. The genes are TRBV7-9 and TRBJ1-4; D is perhaps TRBD1 (6 bases). With 4 bases removed from V and 0 bases from J, the gap between germline ends came to 12 bases. Germline V gene data show CDR1 as SEHNR and CDR2 as FQNEAQ (reference sequence). The CDR3 extends over 16 amino acids.

The CDR3 is CASSWGGGVQETQYF. DNA of the CDR3: TGTGCCAGCAGCTGGGGCGGCGGGGTACAAGAGACCCAGTACTTC. The chain links TRBV5-6 to TRBJ2-5; weak D call: TRBD2 (6 bases). The CDR3 extends over 15 amino acids. V was trimmed by 3 bases and J by 2 bases, leaving 14 bases between them. CDR1 SGHDT and CDR2 YYEEEE come from the germline V gene.

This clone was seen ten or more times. CDR3 nucleotides: TGTGCCAGCAGCAAAGACAGTTTGAACACTGAAGCTTTCTTT. It encodes CASSKDSLNTEAFF. V and J are TRBV21-1 and TRBJ1-1; the table's D gene call, TRBD1, was not cross checked with the DNA. TRBV21-1 is given as a pseudogene. The CDR3 loop spans 14 amino acids.

CDR3 nucleotides: TGTGCCAGCAGCCAAGGGGCCGTTCTACGGGAGCAGTTCTTC. As protein: CASSQGAVLREQFF. V gene TRBV3-1 (or the pseudogene TRBV3-2) combines with J gene TRBJ2-1; D gene uncertain. V gave up 1 base and J gave up 10 bases, with 14 bases separating them. The CDR3 length is 14 residues. Looked up from germline, CDR1 is LGHDT and CDR2 is YNNKEL (reference sequence).

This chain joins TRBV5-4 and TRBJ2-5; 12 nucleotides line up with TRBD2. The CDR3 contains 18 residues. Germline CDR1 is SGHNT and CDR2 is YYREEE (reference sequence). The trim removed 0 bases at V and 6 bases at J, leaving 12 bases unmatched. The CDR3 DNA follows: TGTGCCAGCAGCTTGGGGGTTCCTAGCGGGAGGGCCGCGCAGACCCAGTACTTC. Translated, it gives CASSLGVPSGRAAQTQYF.

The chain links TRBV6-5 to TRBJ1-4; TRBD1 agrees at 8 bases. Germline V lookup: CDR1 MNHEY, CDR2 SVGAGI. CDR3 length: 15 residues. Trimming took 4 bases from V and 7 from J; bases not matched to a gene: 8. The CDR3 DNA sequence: TGTGCCAGCAGTTTCACAGGGGGAGGTCGTGAAAAACTGTTTTTT. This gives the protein CASSFTGGGREKLFF.

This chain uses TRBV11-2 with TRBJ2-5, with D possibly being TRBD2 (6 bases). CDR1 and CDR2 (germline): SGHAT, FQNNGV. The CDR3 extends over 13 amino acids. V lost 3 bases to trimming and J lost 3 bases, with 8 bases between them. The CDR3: CASSFTGEETQYF. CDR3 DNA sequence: TGTGCCAGCAGCTTCACGGGAGAAGAGACCCAGTACTTC.

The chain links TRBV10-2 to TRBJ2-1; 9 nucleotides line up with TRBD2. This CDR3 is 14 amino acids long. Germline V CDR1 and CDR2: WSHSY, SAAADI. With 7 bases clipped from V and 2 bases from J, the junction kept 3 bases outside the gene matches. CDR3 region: CASTLAGAYNEQFF. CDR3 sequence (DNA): TGCGCCAGCACCTTAGCGGGGGCCTACAATGAGCAGTTCTTC.

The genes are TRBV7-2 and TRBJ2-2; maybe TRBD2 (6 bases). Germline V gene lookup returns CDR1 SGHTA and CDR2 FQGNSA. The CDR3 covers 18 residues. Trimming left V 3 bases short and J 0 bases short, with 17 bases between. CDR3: CASSLGRMESPNTGELFF. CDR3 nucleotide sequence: TGTGCCAGCAGCTTGGGGAGGATGGAAAGCCCGAACACCGGGGAGCTGTTTTTT. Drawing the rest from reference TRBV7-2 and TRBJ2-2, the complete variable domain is GAGVSQSPSNKVTEKGKDVELRCDPISGHTALYWYRQSLGQGLEFLIYFQGNSAPDKSGLPSDRFSAERTGGSVSTLTIQRTQQEDSAVYLCASSLGRMESPNTGELFFGEGSRLTVL.

Here the CDR3 DNA reads TGTGCCAGCAGCTCCTACAGGGCCCTCTATGGCTACACCTTC. Translation gives CASSSYRALYGYTF. The chain is built from TRBV7-2 and TRBJ1-2; tentatively, D is TRBD1 (6 bases). Between the trimmed V and J ends, which lost 4 bases and 4 bases, there was a span of 13 bases. The CDR3 is made up of 14 amino acids. Germline V lookup: CDR1 SGHTA, CDR2 FQGNSA.

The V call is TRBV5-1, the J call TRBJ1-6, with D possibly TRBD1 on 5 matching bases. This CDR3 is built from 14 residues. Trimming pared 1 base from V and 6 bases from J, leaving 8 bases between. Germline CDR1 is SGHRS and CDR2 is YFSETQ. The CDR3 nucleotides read TGCGCCAGCAGCTTGAGCGACAGTAATTCACCCCTCCACTTT. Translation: CASSLSDSNSPLHF.

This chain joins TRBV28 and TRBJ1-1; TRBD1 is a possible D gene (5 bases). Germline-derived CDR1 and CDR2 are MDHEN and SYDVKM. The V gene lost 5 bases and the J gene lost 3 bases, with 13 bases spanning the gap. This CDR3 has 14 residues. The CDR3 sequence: CASSLPGGYTEAFF. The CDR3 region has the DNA TGTGCCAGCAGTCTCCCCGGGGGATACACTGAAGCTTTCTTT.

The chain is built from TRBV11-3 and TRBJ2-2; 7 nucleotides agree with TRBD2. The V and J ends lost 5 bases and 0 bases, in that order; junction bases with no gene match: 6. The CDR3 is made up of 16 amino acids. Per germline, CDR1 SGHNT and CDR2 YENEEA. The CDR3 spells CASSATGGANTGELFF. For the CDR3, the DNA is TGTGCCAGCAGCGCCACGGGGGGAGCGAACACCGGGGAGCTGTTTTTT.

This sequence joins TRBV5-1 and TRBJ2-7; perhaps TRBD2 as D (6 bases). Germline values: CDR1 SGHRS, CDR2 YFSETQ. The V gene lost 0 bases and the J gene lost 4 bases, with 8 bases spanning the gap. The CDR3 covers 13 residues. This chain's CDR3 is CASSLAGTYEQYF. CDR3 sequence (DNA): TGCGCCAGCAGCTTGGCCGGGACTTACGAGCAGTACTTC.

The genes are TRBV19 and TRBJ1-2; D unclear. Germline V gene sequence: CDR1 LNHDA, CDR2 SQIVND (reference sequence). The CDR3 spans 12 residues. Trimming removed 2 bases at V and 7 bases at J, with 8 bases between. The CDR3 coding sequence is TGTGCCAGTAGTATATCCGTTTTTGGCTACACCTTC. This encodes CASSISVFGYTF.